One sample yielded the 10 T cell receptor beta chains listed below, sequenced in a study of regulatory T cells in long-lasting Graves disease. Researchers made TCR beta libraries by using iRepertoire HTBI primers and running Arm-PCR on CDR3 regions. In TCRdb, the multiplex PCR reads were re-called with MiXCR into one record per CDR3 protein. The sample consists of 400,000 to 450,000 distinct CDR3 sequences, about 25% of them appearing once. Time point described: persistent/refractory GD, antithyroid drugs over 5 years with positive TRAb. After RNA was extracted from PBMCs, the TCR library was made from it. The specimen comprised peripheral blood mononuclear cells (PBMCs), sampled when the disease was refractory, from a patient treated with antithyroid drugs. These receptors all come from a female donor with Graves disease.

The V and J genes are TRBV29-1 and TRBJ2-4; 7 bases map to TRBD1. The CDR3 length is 12 residues. With V trimmed by 4 bases and J by 8 bases, 5 bases remained unmatched. Germline CDR1 SQVTM, CDR2 ANQGSEA. In nucleotides, the CDR3 is TGCAGCGTTGTAGGGGGCTGGGACATTCAGTACTTC. Translated: CSVVGGWDIQYF.

Regarding this clonotype: With a much larger clone just one base away, this may be a read error. Likely a read error: the CDR3 ends without its conserved phenylalanine or tryptophan. The chain links TRBV11-2 to TRBJ1-2; D is possibly TRBD1 (6 bases). The CDR3 extends over 15 amino acids. Trimming removed 0 bases from V and 0 bases from J, with 8 bases in between. The germline CDR1 and CDR2 sequences are SGHAT and FQNNGV. CDR3: CASSLDGQSNYGYTS. As DNA, the CDR3 is TGTGCCAGCAGCTTAGACGGACAGTCTAACTATGGCTACACCTCC.

CDR3 bases: TGCGCCAGCAGCTTGGAGGCTCGGGGAGGAGAGACCCAGTACTTC. This encodes CASSLEARGGETQYF. The J gene is TRBJ2-5, the V gene TRBV5-1; TRBD2 might be the D (6 bases). The CDR3 totals 15 residues. The V and J ends lost 0 bases and 4 bases respectively, with 13 bases between them. Per germline, CDR1 SGHRS and CDR2 YFSETQ.

This clonotype was counted ten times or more. The CDR3 region is CASSSTGTSFEQYF. CDR3 nucleotide sequence: TGTGCCAGCAGTTCGACAGGGACAAGCTTCGAGCAGTACTTC. The chain employs TRBV2 and TRBJ2-7; TRBD1 agrees at 7 bases. The V gene end was trimmed by 5 bases and the J gene end by 6 bases; junction bases not matched to a gene: 10. The CDR3 consists of 14 residues. Germline CDR1 is SNHLY and CDR2 is FYNNEI.

The CDR3 nucleotides are TGTGCCAGCAGCTTTAATCCAGGACAGGGAGACTCCTACGAGCAGTACTTC. This translates into CASSFNPGQGDSYEQYF. The chain carries TRBV7-9 and TRBJ2-7; 8 bases map to TRBD1. The CDR3 spans 17 residues. Trimming took 3 bases from V and 0 from J; bases not matched to a gene: 10. CDR1 and CDR2 from the germline V gene are SEHNR and FQNEAQ (reference sequence).

V and J are TRBV3-1 and TRBJ2-3; D uncertain. V lost 0 bases and J 3 bases, leaving 19 bases between the germline ends. Per germline, CDR1 LGHDT and CDR2 YNNKEL (reference sequence). The CDR3 runs to 18 residues. The chain's CDR3 is CASSQEVIKVVGTDTQYF. The CDR3 region has the DNA TGTGCCAGCAGCCAAGAGGTTATCAAGGTTGTGGGGACAGATACGCAGTATTTT.

This clonotype turned up a few times. The rearrangement links TRBV12-5 to TRBJ2-7, with D possibly TRBD2 on 6 matching bases. The V and J ends lost 1 base and 5 bases respectively, with 18 bases between them. Germline-derived CDR1 and CDR2 are LGHNT and FRNRAP. The CDR3 extends over 16 amino acids. The CDR3 DNA reads as TGTGCTAGTGGTTTGGCTCTCGGCGGGACTGTTAACGAGCAGTACTTC. Encoded protein: CASGLALGGTVNEQYF. Filled out from reference TRBV12-5 and TRBJ2-7, the complete variable domain reads DARVTQTPRHKVTEMGQEVTMRCQPILGHNTVFWYRQTMMQGLELLAYFRNRAPLDDSGMPKDRFSAEMPDATLATLKIQPSEPRDSAVYFCASGLALGGTVNEQYFGPGTRLTVT.

This clonotype was seen a handful of times. The chain combines TRBV25-1 with TRBJ1-2; D gene uncertain. Per the germline V gene, CDR1 is MGHDK and CDR2 is SYGVNS. The V gene lost 3 bases and the J gene lost 5 bases, with 13 bases spanning the gap. The CDR3 is made up of 14 amino acids. CDR3 DNA sequence: TGTGCCAGCAGTGAGAGATCCCACAGATATGGCTACACCTTC. The encoded protein is CASSERSHRYGYTF.

This clonotype appeared a few times. This chain connects TRBV29-1 to TRBJ2-7, with TRBD2 as a possible D gene (5 bases). Trimming cost V 4 bases and J 0 bases, with 10 bases left between them. The CDR3 is 13 amino acids. Germline CDR1 is SQVTM and CDR2 is ANQGSEA. The CDR3 is CSVVRDSSYEQYF. CDR3 DNA: TGCAGCGTTGTGAGGGATAGCTCCTACGAGCAGTACTTC.

The chain has TRBV20-1 and TRBJ2-5; TRBD1 agrees at 11 bases. V was clipped by 6 bases and J by 4 bases; unmatched bases: 7. Germline V lookup: CDR1 DFQATT, CDR2 SNEGSKA (reference sequence). This CDR3 comprises 14 residues. The DNA of the CDR3 is TGCAGTGCAAGGGACAGGGGGTCGGGAGAGACCCAGTACTTC. Protein: CSARDRGSGETQYF.